The table lists the clone carrying this T cell receptor (beta chain) with a few counts. Its antigen is unknown. Germline V CDR1 and CDR2: SGHRS, YFSETQ. V was trimmed by 4 bases and J by 5 bases, leaving 15 bases between them. This CDR3 contains 14 residues. This sample is part of a study of T cell repertoires in cytomegalovirus infection. The wider study: CMV infection and matching HLA type were both indicated by public TCR beta signatures. Overall study results and limits: The study found HLA-C-restricted CMV-specific TCR beta clonotypes dominating the ex vivo response.

TCRdb called the reads again in MiXCR, with one record for every CDR3 protein. Among 350,000 to 550,000 distinct CDR3 sequences listed, approximately 31% were seen once. J is TRBJ1-2 and V is TRBV5-1, with D possibly matching TRBD1 (6 bases). Sequencing was performed on PBMCs. The sequence was collected from a human donor in good health (CMV status not recorded). Some clones in this sample may be carry-over from other donors' samples. CDR3 DNA sequence: TGCGCCAGCAGCCCACAAACAGGGATTTATGGCTACACCTTC. Translation: CASSPQTGIYGYTF.